These T cell receptor beta chains were read from a single sample in a study of blood T cells in healthy people across ages. From the 5' RACE reads, TCRdb called clonotypes with MiXCR, one entry per CDR3 protein. The sample contains about 1.8 million distinct CDR3 sequences, about 50% of which appear only once. Material: blood. These receptors all stem from a woman in her thirties or forties in good health. Both conserved end residues are part of each CDR3. A D gene is named only where the DNA matches it firmly. Size is stated for part of the rows, as once, few or many counts, or as a class when the clone is expanded.

D gene	V gene	clone size	J gene	CDR3 protein	CDR3 DNA
.	TRBV7-9	few	TRBJ2-7	CASSFAEAYEQYF	TGTGCCAGCAGCTTTGCGGAAGCCTACGAGCAGTACTTC
TRBD1	TRBV18	.	TRBJ2-7	CASSPTQGEPYEQYF	TGTGCCAGCTCACCAACACAGGGGGAACCCTACGAGCAGTACTTC
.	TRBV29-1	.	TRBJ1-4	CSVYPKRTNEKLFF	TGCAGCGTTTACCCAAAGCGAACTAATGAAAAACTGTTTTTT
.	TRBV12-3/TRBV12-4	.	TRBJ1-4	CASSKKGKVAGTTNEKLFF	TGTGCCAGCAGTAAAAAGGGGAAGGTTGCTGGTACAACTAATGAAAAACTGTTTTTT
.	TRBV4-3	few	TRBJ1-2	CASSENQVFYGYTF	TGCGCCAGCAGCGAAAACCAGGTGTTCTATGGCTACACCTTC
.	TRBV9	many	TRBJ2-6	CASSATSGANVLTF	TGTGCCAGCAGCGCCACGTCTGGGGCCAACGTCCTGACTTTC
TRBD2	TRBV7-9	few	TRBJ2-5	CASSLTAGGLGETQYF	TGTGCCAGCAGCTTAACAGCGGGGGGGCTAGGAGAGACCCAGTACTTC
TRBD2	TRBV6-2/TRBV6-3	.	TRBJ2-5	CASNLYPGTTQETQYF	TGTGCCAGCAATTTATATCCTGGGACTACACAAGAGACCCAGTACTTC
TRBD2	TRBV10-3	.	TRBJ2-4	CAISDGGGRAKNIQYF	TGTGCCATCAGTGACGGGGGGGGCCGGGCCAAAAACATTCAGTACTTC
.	TRBV10-3	few	TRBJ2-7	CAISGKTGHLYEQYF	TGTGCCATCAGTGGCAAGACGGGACACCTCTACGAGCAGTACTTC
TRBD2	TRBV6-5	.	TRBJ2-3	CASSYHPADSGGDSDTQYF	TGTGCCAGCAGTTACCATCCCGCCGACAGCGGGGGGGATTCAGATACGCAGTATTTT
.	TRBV5-1	few	TRBJ2-3	CASSLVLTYSTDTQYF	TGCGCCAGCAGCTTGGTTCTAACCTATAGCACAGATACGCAGTATTTT
TRBD1	TRBV20-1	few	TRBJ2-5	CSSPTGGNSQETQYF	TGCAGTTCCCCTACAGGGGGCAACTCACAAGAGACCCAGTACTTC
.	TRBV28	.	TRBJ1-1	CASSSQGLRFTEAFF	TGTGCCAGCAGTTCACAGGGACTTAGGTTCACTGAAGCTTTCTTT
.	TRBV6-2/TRBV6-3	.	TRBJ2-1	CASSKLIPDEQFF	TGTGCCAGCAGTAAGCTCATCCCCGATGAGCAGTTCTTC
.	TRBV25-1	.	TRBJ1-2	CASSELGAGNYGYTF	TGTGCCAGCAGTGAATTAGGGGCAGGGAACTATGGCTACACCTTC
.	TRBV15	.	TRBJ2-1	CATSRDNRTPYNEQFF	TGTGCCACCAGCAGAGATAACAGGACACCTTACAATGAGCAGTTCTTC
.	TRBV28	.	TRBJ1-6	CASSVPGASPLHF	TGTGCCAGCAGTGTCCCGGGAGCTTCACCCCTCCACTTT
.	TRBV27	.	TRBJ2-5	CASSLSAGAHREQYF	TGTGCCAGCAGTTTATCGGCGGGGGCCCACCGGGAGCAGTACTTC
TRBD2	TRBV7-9	.	TRBJ2-3	CASSPRIERGTYFTDTQYF	TGTGCCAGCAGCCCACGGATCGAGCGGGGGACCTACTTCACAGATACGCAGTATTTT
TRBD1	TRBV2	few	TRBJ2-1	CASSEAPRQGNEQFF	TGTGCCAGCAGTGAAGCTCCCCGACAGGGCAATGAGCAGTTCTTC
.	TRBV5-1	.	TRBJ2-3	CASSFQGPSTDTQYF	TGCGCCAGCAGTTTTCAGGGTCCCAGCACAGATACGCAGTATTTT
TRBD2	TRBV4-2	few	TRBJ2-1	CASSQDGAGGYNEQFF	TGCGCCAGCAGCCAAGATGGAGCGGGGGGCTACAATGAGCAGTTCTTC
TRBD1	TRBV4-1	.	TRBJ1-2	CASSQAAGQTNYGHTF	TGCGCCAGCAGCCAAGCGGCGGGACAGACTAACTATGGCCACACCTTC
TRBD1	TRBV6-6	.	TRBJ1-2	CASSKGTVFYGYTF	TGTGCCAGCAGTAAAGGGACAGTTTTCTATGGCTACACCTTC
.	TRBV24-1	few	TRBJ2-7	CATSDSPYEQYF	TGTGCCACCAGTGACAGCCCCTACGAGCAGTACTTC